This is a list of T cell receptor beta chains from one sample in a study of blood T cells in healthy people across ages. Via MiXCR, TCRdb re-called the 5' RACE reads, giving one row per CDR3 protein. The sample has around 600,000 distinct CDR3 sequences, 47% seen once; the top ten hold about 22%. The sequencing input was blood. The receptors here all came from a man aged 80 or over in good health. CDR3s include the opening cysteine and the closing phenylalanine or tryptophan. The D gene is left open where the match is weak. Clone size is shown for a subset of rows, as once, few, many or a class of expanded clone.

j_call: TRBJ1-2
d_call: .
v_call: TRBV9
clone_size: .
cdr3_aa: CASSAKSREVSYGCTF
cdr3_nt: TGTGCCAGCAGCGCAAAGTCCCGGGAGGTTTCCTATGGCTGCACCTTC

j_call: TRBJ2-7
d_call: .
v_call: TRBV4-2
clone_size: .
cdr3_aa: CASSQAGQFYEQYF
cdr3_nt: TGTGCCAGCAGCCAAGCAGGACAGTTCTACGAGCAGTACTTC

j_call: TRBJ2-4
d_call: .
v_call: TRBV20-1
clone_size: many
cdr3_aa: CSRRTLAKNIQYF
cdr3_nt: TGCAGCCGGAGGACGTTAGCCAAAAACATTCAGTACTTC

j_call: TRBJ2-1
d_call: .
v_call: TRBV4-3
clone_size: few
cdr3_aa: CASSQVGRHNEQFF
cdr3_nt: TGCGCCAGCAGCCAAGTTGGTAGACACAATGAGCAGTTCTTC

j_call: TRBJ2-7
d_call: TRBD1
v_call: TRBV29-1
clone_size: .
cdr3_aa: CSVATGKTYEQYF
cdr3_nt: TGCAGCGTTGCGACAGGGAAGACCTACGAGCAGTACTTC

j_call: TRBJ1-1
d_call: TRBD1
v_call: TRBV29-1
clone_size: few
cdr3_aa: CSAKTGLNTEAFF
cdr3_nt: TGCAGCGCCAAGACAGGGCTGAACACTGAAGCTTTCTTT

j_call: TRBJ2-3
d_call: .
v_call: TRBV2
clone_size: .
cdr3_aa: CASSDPPGSTDTQYF
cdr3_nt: TGTGCCAGCAGTGACCCCCCGGGATCCACAGATACGCAGTATTTT

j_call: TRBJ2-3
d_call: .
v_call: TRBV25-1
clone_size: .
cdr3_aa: CASRGTGTDTLYF
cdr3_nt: TGTGCCAGCAGGGGAACAGGGACGGATACGCTGTATTTT

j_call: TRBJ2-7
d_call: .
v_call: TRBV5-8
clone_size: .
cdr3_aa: CASSVAGWAYEQYF
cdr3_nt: TGTGCCAGCAGCGTGGCCGGCTGGGCCTACGAGCAGTACTTC

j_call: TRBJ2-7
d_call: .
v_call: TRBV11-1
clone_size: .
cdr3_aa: CASSTRAGDPTGVGEWDYEQYF
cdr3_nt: TGTGCCAGCAGCACACGAGCGGGGGACCCGACAGGGGTTGGGGAATGGGACTACGAGCAGTACTTC

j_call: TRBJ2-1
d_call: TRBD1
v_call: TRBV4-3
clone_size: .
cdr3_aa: CASSQEGQGWNEQFF
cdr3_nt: TGCGCCAGCAGCCAAGAGGGACAGGGATGGAATGAGCAGTTCTTC

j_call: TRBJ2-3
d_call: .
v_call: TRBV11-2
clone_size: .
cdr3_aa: CASSLSLYLRGETQYF
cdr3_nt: TGTGCCAGCAGCTTAAGTCTGTACCTCCGGGGAGAGACGCAGTATTTT

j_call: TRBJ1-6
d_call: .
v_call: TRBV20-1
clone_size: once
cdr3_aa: CSNDKQPNSPLHF
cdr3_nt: TGCAGTAACGACAAACAGCCCAATTCACCCCTCCACTTT

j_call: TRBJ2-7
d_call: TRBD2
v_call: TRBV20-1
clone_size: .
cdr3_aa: CSATLSGGREQYF
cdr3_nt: TGCAGTGCCACCCTCAGCGGGGGTCGCGAGCAGTACTTC

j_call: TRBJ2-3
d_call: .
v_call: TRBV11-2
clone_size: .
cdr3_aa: CASSPRGRTDTQYF
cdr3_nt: TGTGCCAGCAGCCCCCGTGGGAGGACAGATACGCAGTATTTT

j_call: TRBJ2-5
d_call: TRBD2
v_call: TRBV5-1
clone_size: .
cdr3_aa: CASSWEGGWEQYF
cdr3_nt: TGCGCCAGCAGCTGGGAGGGCGGTTGGGAGCAGTACTTC

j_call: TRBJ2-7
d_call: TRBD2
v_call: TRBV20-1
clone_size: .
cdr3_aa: CSARDRASGYEQYF
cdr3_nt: TGCAGTGCTAGAGACCGGGCTAGCGGCTACGAGCAGTACTTC

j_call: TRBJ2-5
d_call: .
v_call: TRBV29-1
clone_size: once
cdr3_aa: CSVGAQYNEQYF
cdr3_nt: TGCAGCGTCGGCGCCCAGTACAATGAGCAGTACTTC

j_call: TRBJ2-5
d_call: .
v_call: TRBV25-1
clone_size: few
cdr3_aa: CASSEWTTQYF
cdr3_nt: TGTGCCAGCAGTGAATGGACGACCCAGTACTTC

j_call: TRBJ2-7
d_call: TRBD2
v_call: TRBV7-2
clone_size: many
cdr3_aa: CASSSGLAGAYEQYF
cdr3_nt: TGTGCCAGCAGCTCTGGACTAGCGGGAGCCTACGAGCAGTACTTC

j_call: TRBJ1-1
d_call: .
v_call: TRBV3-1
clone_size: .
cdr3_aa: CASSQGQLTEAFF
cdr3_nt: TGTGCCAGCAGCCAAGGACAGTTGACTGAAGCTTTCTTT

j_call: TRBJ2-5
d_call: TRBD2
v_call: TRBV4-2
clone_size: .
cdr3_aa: CASSRFSGNQETQYF
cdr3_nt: TGTGCCAGCAGCCGATTTAGCGGGAACCAAGAGACCCAGTACTTC

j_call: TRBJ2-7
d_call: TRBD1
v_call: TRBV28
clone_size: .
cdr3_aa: CASKRTGFGYEQYF
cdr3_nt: TGTGCCAGCAAACGGACAGGGTTCGGCTACGAGCAGTACTTC

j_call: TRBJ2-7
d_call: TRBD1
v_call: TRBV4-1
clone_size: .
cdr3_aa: CASSQPGTGHYEQYF
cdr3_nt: TGCGCCAGCAGCCAGCCCGGGACAGGTCACTACGAGCAGTACTTC

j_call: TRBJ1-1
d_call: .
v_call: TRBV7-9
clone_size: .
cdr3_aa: CASSHAEEAFF
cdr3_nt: TGTGCCAGCAGCCACGCAGAAGAAGCTTTCTTT

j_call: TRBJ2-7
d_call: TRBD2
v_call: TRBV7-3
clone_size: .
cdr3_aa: CASSLKVLSGGASSSYEQYF
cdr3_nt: TGTGCCAGCAGCTTAAAGGTTCTAAGCGGGGGGGCTTCCTCCTCCTACGAGCAGTACTTC

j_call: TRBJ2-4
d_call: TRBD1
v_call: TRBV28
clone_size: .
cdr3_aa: CASSLLGQGAPKNIQYF
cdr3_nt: TGTGCCAGCAGTTTATTGGGACAGGGGGCACCCAAAAACATTCAGTACTTC

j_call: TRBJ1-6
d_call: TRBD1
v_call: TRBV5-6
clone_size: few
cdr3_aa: CASSGGTDNSPLHF
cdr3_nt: TGTGCCAGCAGCGGCGGGACAGATAATTCACCCCTCCACTTT

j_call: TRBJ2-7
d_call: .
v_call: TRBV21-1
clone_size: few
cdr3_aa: CASSKWGAQYYEQYF
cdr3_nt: TGTGCCAGCAGCAAATGGGGGGCCCAGTACTACGAGCAGTACTTC

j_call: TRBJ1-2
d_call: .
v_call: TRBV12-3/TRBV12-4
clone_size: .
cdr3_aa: CASSLEGNSGYTF
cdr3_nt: TGTGCCAGCAGTTTAGAGGGAAACAGCGGCTACACCTTC

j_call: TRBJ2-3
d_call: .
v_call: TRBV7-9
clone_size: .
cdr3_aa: CASSPTSDTQYF
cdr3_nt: TGTGCCAGCAGCCCAACGTCAGATACGCAGTATTTT

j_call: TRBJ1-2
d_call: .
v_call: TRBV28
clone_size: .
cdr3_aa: CASSPTTGFSGYTF
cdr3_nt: TGTGCCAGCAGTCCAACTACCGGATTTTCTGGCTACACCTTC

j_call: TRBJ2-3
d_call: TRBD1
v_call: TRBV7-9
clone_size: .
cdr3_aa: CASSLGTGPSTDTQYF
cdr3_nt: TGTGCCAGCAGCTTAGGGACAGGTCCTAGCACAGATACGCAGTATTTT

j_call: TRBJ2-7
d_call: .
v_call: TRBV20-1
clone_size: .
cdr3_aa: CSASPTAVARDRDEQYF
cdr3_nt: TGCAGTGCTAGTCCGACAGCCGTAGCCAGGGATAGAGACGAGCAGTACTTC

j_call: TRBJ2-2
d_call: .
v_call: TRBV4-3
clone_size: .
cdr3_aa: CASSPRGYDAGELFF
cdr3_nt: TGCGCCAGCAGCCCCCGGGGCTACGATGCCGGGGAGCTGTTTTTT

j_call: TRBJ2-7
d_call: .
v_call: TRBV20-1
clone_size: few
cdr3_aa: CSARAADSNYEQYF
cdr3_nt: TGCAGTGCTAGAGCAGCCGACAGTAACTACGAGCAGTACTTC

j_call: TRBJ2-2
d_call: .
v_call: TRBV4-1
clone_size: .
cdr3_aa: CASSRTQGNTGELFF
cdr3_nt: TGCGCCAGCAGCCGAACGCAGGGGAACACCGGGGAGCTGTTTTTT

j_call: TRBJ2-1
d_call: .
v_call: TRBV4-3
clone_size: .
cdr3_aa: CASSQGASNEQFF
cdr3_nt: TGCGCCAGCAGCCAAGGGGCTTCCAATGAGCAGTTCTTC

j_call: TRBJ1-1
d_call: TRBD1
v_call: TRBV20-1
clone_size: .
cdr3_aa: CSAYTGGRWTEAFF
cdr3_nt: TGCAGTGCTTATACAGGGGGCAGGTGGACTGAAGCTTTCTTT

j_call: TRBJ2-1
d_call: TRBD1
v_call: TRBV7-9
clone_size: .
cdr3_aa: CASSLGTGGEQFF
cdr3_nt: TGTGCCAGCAGCTTAGGGACAGGGGGTGAGCAGTTCTTC

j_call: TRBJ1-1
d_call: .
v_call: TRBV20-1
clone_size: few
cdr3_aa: CSARDRLVNTEAFF
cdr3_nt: TGCAGTGCTAGAGATCGGCTGGTGAACACTGAAGCTTTCTTT

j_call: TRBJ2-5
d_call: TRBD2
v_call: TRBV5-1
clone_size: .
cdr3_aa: CASSLTSGSWETQYF
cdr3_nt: TGCGCCAGCAGCCTGACTAGCGGGAGTTGGGAGACCCAGTACTTC

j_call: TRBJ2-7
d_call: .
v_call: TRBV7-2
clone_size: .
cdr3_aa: CASSPSRVGEQYF
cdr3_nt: TGTGCCAGCAGCCCGAGCAGGGTTGGCGAGCAGTACTTC

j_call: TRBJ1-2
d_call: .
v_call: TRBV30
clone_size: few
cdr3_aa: CAWGKNYGYTF
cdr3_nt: TGTGCCTGGGGAAAAAACTATGGCTACACCTTC

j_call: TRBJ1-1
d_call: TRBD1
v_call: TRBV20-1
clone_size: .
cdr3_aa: CSARPTGVNTEAFF
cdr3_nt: TGCAGTGCTAGACCGACAGGGGTGAACACTGAAGCTTTCTTT

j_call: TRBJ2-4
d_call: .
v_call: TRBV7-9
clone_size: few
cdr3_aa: CASSLKGEAPNIQYF
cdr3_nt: TGTGCCAGCAGCTTAAAAGGGGAGGCCCCAAACATTCAGTACTTC